This T cell receptor (beta chain) stems from a study of read filtering for tumor transcriptome and immune sequencing (dated by TCRdb to the early 2020s). At the level of the whole study: The cohort had some 16 male and more than 11 female patients with a mean age of around 70 years, ranging from roughly 47 to 85. A main aim was a read-filtering strategy for immune repertoire data, specifically whether clonotypes supported by a single read should be removed. TCR repertoires obtained by targeted immune repertoire sequencing and by bulk whole-transcriptome sequencing performed on the same bone marrow samples were compared. By revised international staging, fewer than ten patients were R-ISS I, 15 to 20 were R-ISS II and over five were R-ISS III. TCR-region mapped reads per sample ranged from about 4.05 to 10.27 million with IR-seq versus only roughly 85 to 1273 with RNA-seq. After DNase treatment, whole-transcriptome libraries were prepared using the TruSeq RNA Access Library Prep Kit. Overall study results and their limits: Rather than purified T cells, the sorted CD138-negative fraction was a mixed bone marrow immune population. Compared with RNA-seq, IR-seq captured clonotypes at much greater depth and more reliably, and a smaller IR-seq throughput was enough to identify most of the shared clonotypes. Single-read clonotypes made up about 80% of clonotypes but only approximately 3.2% of total reads in IR-seq, compared with approximately 75% of clonotypes and 35% to 55% of reads in RNA-seq. Removing single-read clonotypes increased the correlation between IR-seq and RNA-seq shared clonotype proportions.

Bone marrow was sampled from every patient at the time of active disease. Isolation of bone marrow mononuclear cells was performed by Ficoll-Hypaque density gradient centrifugation. To remove myeloma plasma cells, the cells were labeled with CD138 magnetic microbeads on a MACS separator, and CD138-negative cells were then collected by negative selection. Flow cytometry with CD138 antibodies on an Attune NxT was used to check how pure the isolated cells were. Total RNA was extracted using TRIzol reagent and was quantified on a NanoDrop spectrophotometer. For each patient, paired RNA-seq and IR-seq were run on the CD138-negative bone marrow sample from that patient. This clonotype turned up a few times. No antigen is known for it. A read error is possible here, since a much larger clone lies one base away. Starting from about 400 ng RNA, TCR libraries were constructed with the Immunoverse kit using molecular barcoded adaptors that cover the alpha/delta and beta/gamma chains. TCR library preparation used the same RNA that went into transcriptome sequencing. Sequencing of TCR libraries was carried out on an Illumina HiSeq 4000 with 2 x 150 cycles. The original pipeline was this. MiXCR aligned TCR reads to human V, D, J and C references and assembled the aligned reads into CDR3 clonotypes, with quality filtering and error correction included. The tcR package in R was used for analysis of clonotype counts and gene usage diversity. For inspection of raw mapping reads, RNA-seq reads were mapped by STAR aligner version 2.5.3a onto GRCh37 of the human genome. To test how sequencing depth affected the clonotypes detected, IR-seq fastq files were randomly downsampled with Seqtk 1.3. TCRdb took the public reads, trimmed them with fastp at Q25, ran MiXCR for clone calling and kept in-frame beta chains. One record per CDR3 amino acid sequence lists the most common genes and DNA. V and J calls and clone size were set by TCRdb, not the authors. A total of around 140,000 distinct CDR3 sequences appear in this sample, less than 15% of them only once. 8% to 9% of the sample rests with the top ten.

The CDR3 numbers 14 residues from cysteine through phenylalanine. Here the CDR3 DNA is all that survives: 42 bases in frame from base 1. From a lookup of the germline V gene (reference sequence), CDR1 and CDR2 are DFQATT and SNEGSKA. This chain is built from TRBV20-1 and TRBJ1-1; the central 8 bases match TRBD1. The TCR comes from a donor aged 40 or over with multiple myeloma. The sequenced sample consisted of a population of CD138-negative cells sorted from bone marrow. The sample's cell subset or site, from its label and the paper: bone marrow mononuclear cells depleted of CD138+ plasma/myeloma cells by negative magnetic selection. CDR3 reads: CSAKSARQGTDAFF. The DNA sequence is TGCAGTGCAAAAAGCGCAAGACAGGGGACTGATGCTTTCTTT.